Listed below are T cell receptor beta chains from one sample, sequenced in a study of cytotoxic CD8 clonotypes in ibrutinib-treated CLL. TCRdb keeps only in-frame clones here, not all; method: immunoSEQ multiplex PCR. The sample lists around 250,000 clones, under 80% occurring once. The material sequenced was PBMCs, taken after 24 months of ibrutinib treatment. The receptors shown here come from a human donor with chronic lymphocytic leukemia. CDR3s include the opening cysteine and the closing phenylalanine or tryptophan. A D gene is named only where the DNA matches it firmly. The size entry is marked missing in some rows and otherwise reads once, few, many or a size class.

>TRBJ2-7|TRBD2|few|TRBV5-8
TGTGCCAGCAGCCTATCGGGGGGGTCGGGATACGAGCAGTACTTC
CASSLSGGSGYEQYF
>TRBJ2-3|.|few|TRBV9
TGTGCCAGCAGACCATTAAGCACAGATACGCAGTATTTT
CASRPLSTDTQYF
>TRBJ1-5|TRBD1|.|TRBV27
TGTGCCAGCAGAACAGGGGTGGACCAGCCCCAGCATTTT
CASRTGVDQPQHF
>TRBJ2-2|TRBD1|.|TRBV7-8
TGTGCCAGCAGCGTACAGGGGCACACCGGGGAGCTGTTTTTT
CASSVQGHTGELFF
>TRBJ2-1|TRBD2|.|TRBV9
TGTGCCAGCAGCCTGGGGCTAGCGGAGAACAATGAGCAGTTCTTC
CASSLGLAENNEQFF
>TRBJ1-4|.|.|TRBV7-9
TGTGCCAGCAGCCATGATCGTCGAGAAAAACTGTTTTTT
CASSHDRREKLFF
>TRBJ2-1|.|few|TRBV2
TGTGCCAGCGTGACCGAAACACCTTACAATGAGCAGTTCTTC
CASVTETPYNEQFF
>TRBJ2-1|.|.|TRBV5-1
TGCGCCAGCAGCTTAGTAAGGTGGGGGCAGGAAGGGGACAATGAGCAGTTCTTC
CASSLVRWGQEGDNEQFF
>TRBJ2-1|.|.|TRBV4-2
TGTGCCAGCAGCCAATTTCACAATGAGCAGTTCTTC
CASSQFHNEQFF
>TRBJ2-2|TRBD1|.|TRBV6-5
TGTGCCAGCAGGGGACAGGGGGCTGGGGAGCTGTTTTTT
CASRGQGAGELFF
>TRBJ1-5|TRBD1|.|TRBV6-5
TGTGCCAGCAGCCCCTTTGACAGGGGGGATCAGCCCCAGCATTTT
CASSPFDRGDQPQHF
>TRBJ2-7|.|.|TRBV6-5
TGTGCCAGCAGTTATGAGGCAGTCTCCTACGAGCAGTACTTC
CASSYEAVSYEQYF
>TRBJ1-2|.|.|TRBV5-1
TGCGCCAGCAGCTTAGGGACAAACTATGGCTACACCTTC
CASSLGTNYGYTF
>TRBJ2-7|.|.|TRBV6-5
TGTGCCAGCAGTAGAGACAGGGCGGGATCCTACGAGCAGTACTTC
CASSRDRAGSYEQYF
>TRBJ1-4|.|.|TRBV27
TGTGCCAGCAGTTGGGGCAGGGGTGAAAAACTGTTTTTT
CASSWGRGEKLFF
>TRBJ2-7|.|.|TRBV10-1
TGCGCCAGCAGTGAGGCTGTAAGCTCCTACGAGCAGTACTTC
CASSEAVSSYEQYF
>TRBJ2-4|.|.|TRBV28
TGTGCCAGCAGTCAACAGCGACTAGCCAAAAACATTCAGTACTTC
CASSQQRLAKNIQYF
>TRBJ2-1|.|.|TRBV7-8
TGTGCCAGCAGCTTGGACATTTCTTACTACAATGAGCAGTTCTTC
CASSLDISYYNEQFF
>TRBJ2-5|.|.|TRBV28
TGTGCCAGCCCCGCTAGTGGGTTTGTGGACAGCCAAGAGACCCAGTACTTC
CASPASGFVDSQETQYF
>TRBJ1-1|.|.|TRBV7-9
TGTGCCAGCAGCTTAGATTGTTGTCGGGTGAACACTGAAGCTTTCTTT
CASSLDCCRVNTEAFF
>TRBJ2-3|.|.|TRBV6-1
TGTGCCAGCAGAACAGCCGAAGATACGCAGTATTTT
CASRTAEDTQYF
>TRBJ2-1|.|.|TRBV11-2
TGTGCCAGCAGCTTAGTTTTAGCAGGGGAGCAGTTCTTC
CASSLVLAGEQFF
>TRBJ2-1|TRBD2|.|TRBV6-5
TGTGCCACTTCAACTAGCGGGAGTAAAAATGAGCAGTTCTTC
CATSTSGSKNEQFF
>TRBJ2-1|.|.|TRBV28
TGTGCCAGCACCACGGGAGTCTACAATGAGCAGTTCTTC
CASTTGVYNEQFF
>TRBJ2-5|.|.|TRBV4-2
TGTGCCAGCAGCCCCCGGCCGGGGGGCCTACAGGAGACCCAGTACTTC
CASSPRPGGLQETQYF
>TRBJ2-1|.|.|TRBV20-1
TGCAGTGCTCGGACTCCTAATGAGCAGTTCTTC
CSARTPNEQFF
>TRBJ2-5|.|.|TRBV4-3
TGCGCCAGCAGCCAAGATAGGGGATGGGAGACCCAGTACTTC
CASSQDRGWETQYF
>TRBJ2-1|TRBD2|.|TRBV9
TGTGCCAGCAGCGTAGCTCACAGCGGGAGTTCCTACAATGAGCAGTTCTTC
CASSVAHSGSSYNEQFF
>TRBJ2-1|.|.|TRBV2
TGTGCCAGCATGGTCGGGGCAGACAACTACAATGAGCAGTTCTTC
CASMVGADNYNEQFF
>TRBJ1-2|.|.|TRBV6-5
TGTGCCAGCAGTTACAGTGGTTCTAACTATGGCTACACCTTC
CASSYSGSNYGYTF
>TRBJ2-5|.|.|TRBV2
TGTGCCAGCAGGATGGACGGGGAAGAGACCCAGTACTTC
CASRMDGEETQYF
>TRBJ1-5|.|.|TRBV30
TGTGCCTGGAGTGTACGTGGTAATCAGCCCCAGCATTTT
CAWSVRGNQPQHF
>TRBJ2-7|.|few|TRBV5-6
TGTGCCAGCAGCTTGTGGACAGCAGGCTACGAGCAGTACTTC
CASSLWTAGYEQYF
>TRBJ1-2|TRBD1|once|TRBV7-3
TGTGCCAGCAGCTTACCAGGGGGGAGTTATGATGGCTACACCTTC
CASSLPGGSYDGYTF
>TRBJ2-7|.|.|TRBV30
TGTGCCTGGAGTTTGCGAGCGGCCGGGGAGCAGTACTTC
CAWSLRAAGEQYF
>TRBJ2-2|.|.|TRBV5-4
TGTGCCAGCAGCTCCACCAAAGGGTCGACGGATAACACCGGGGAGCTGTTTTTT
CASSSTKGSTDNTGELFF
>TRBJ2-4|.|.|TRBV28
TGTGCCAGCAGTTTAGAGGGAATCATAGGCATTCAGTACTTC
CASSLEGIIGIQYF
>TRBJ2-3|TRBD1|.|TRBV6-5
TGTGCCAGCAGTTACGGACAGGGGGCAACAGATACGCAGTATTTT
CASSYGQGATDTQYF
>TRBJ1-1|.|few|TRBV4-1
TGCGCCAGCAGCTGGGGGGCGAACACTGAAGCTTTCTTT
CASSWGANTEAFF
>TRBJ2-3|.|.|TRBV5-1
TGCGCCAGCAGCTTAACGGAGGTTGGCACAGATACGCAGTATTTT
CASSLTEVGTDTQYF
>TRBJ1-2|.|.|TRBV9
TGTGCCAGCAGCGGAACCGATTACTCTGGCTACACCTTC
CASSGTDYSGYTF
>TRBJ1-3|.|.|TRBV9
TGTGCCAGCAGCGTAGAGGGTTCTAGAAACACCATATATTTT
CASSVEGSRNTIYF
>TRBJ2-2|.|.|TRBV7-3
TGTGCCAGCAGCAAAAGAACCGACTACCCCTACACCGGGGAGCTGTTTTTT
CASSKRTDYPYTGELFF
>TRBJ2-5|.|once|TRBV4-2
TGTGCCAGCAGCCAAGATCTAGCCCTTAAAGAGACCCAGTACTTC
CASSQDLALKETQYF
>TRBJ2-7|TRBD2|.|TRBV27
TGTGCCAGCAGTCCGGGACTAGCTCTCGCCTACGAGCAGTACTTC
CASSPGLALAYEQYF
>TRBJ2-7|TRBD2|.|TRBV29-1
TGCAGCGTCGAGACTAGCGGGACGTCCTACGAGCAGTACTTC
CSVETSGTSYEQYF
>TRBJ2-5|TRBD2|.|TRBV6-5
TGTGCCAGCAGGCCTAGCGGAGAGACCCAGTACTTC
CASRPSGETQYF
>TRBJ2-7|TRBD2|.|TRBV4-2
TGTGCCAGCAGCCAAGATCTCTGGCGGGAGACCTACGAGCAGTACTTC
CASSQDLWRETYEQYF